This TCR beta chain comes out of a study of blood T cells in healthy people across ages. Trimming left V 3 bases short and J 8 bases short, with 17 bases between. This CDR3 is 15 amino acids long. A second PCR of about 6 to 11 cycles used a sample-barcoded 5' primer and a J-beta primer mix. MiXCR was run by TCRdb on the 5' RACE reads, yielding one entry per CDR3 protein. The top ten clones hold about 30% of a sample with 800,000 to 900,000 distinct CDR3 sequences, 62% of them seen once. Whole-study results and caveats: Naive T cell percentage and TCR beta diversity correlated strongly.

On this clonotype: The antigen is undetermined.

In each sample, at least 6 million PBMCs were isolated. This chain uses TRBV12-3 or TRBV12-4 with TRBJ2-1; D perhaps matches TRBD2 (6 bases). The receptor was isolated from a man aged 25-45 years in good health. The sequencing sample was made of blood. The CDR3 nucleotides read TGTGCCAGCAGTTTGAGCACCTTCCCGGGGGATGAGCAGTTCTTC. This codes for CASSLSTFPGDEQFF.